This is a list of T cell receptor beta chains from one sample in a study of response to subunit inactivated influenza vaccine. TCRdb re-derived calls from the RT-PCR reads in MiXCR, one entry per CDR3 protein. The table includes more than 200,000 distinct CDR3 sequences, 9% to 15% detected once. The specimen comprised non-naive T cells sorted from PBMCs, sampled around two weeks before vaccination. Source of these receptors: a man between 50 and 59 years old who received an inactivated influenza vaccine. Each CDR3 is given with its conserved first and last residue. The order of the fields is V gene, J gene, CDR3 length, CDR3 protein.

>TRBV12-3/TRBV12-4|TRBJ1-6|15
CASSSAGGTNSPLHF
>TRBV6-2/TRBV6-3|TRBJ1-5|13
CASDDTLNQPQHF
>TRBV29-1|TRBJ2-6|14
CSVAWVSGANVLTF
>TRBV2|TRBJ2-1|15
CASRMRVAGWNEQFF
>TRBV29-1|TRBJ2-1|15
CSVRPLAGDLNEQFF
>TRBV5-1|TRBJ2-3|15
CASSPDGLSTDTQYF
>TRBV21-1|TRBJ2-2|16
CASSPQPSRGTGELFF
>TRBV4-2|TRBJ2-3|14
CASSHPGSGDTQYF
>TRBV6-2/TRBV6-3|TRBJ1-3|16
CASSYQQPRSGNTIYF
>TRBV28|TRBJ2-7|15
CASSLADRVSYEQYF